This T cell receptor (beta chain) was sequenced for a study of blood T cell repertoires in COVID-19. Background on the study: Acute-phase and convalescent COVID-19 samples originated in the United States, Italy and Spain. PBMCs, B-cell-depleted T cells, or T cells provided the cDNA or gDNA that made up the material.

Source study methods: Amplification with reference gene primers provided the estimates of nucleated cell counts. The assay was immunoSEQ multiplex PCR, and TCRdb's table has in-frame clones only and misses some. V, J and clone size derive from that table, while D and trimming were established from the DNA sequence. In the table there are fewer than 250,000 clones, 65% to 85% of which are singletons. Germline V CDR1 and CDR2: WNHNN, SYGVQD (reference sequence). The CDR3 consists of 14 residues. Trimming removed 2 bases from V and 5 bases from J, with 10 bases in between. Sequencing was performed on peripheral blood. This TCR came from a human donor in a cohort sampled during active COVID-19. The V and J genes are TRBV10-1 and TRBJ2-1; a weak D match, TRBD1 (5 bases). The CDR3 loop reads CASSEEQANNEQFF. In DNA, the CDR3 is TGCGCCAGCAGTGAGGAACAGGCTAACAATGAGCAGTTCTTC.